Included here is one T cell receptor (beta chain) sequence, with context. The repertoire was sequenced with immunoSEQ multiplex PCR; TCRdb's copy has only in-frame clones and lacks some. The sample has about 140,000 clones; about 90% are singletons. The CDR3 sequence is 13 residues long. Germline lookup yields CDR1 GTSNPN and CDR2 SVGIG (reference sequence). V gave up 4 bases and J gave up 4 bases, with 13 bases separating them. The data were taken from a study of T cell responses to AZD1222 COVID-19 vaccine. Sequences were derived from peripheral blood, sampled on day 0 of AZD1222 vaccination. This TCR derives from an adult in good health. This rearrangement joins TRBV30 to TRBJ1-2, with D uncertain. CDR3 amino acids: CAWTTDRRYGYTF. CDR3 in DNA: TGTGCCTGGACAACAGATAGACGCTATGGCTACACCTTC.